The 21 T cell receptor beta chains listed next were all sequenced from one sample in a study of cytomegalovirus exposure and HLA in healthy donors (dated by TCRdb to about 2017). The protocol used for the library was the immunoSEQ multiplex PCR assay. For the multiplex PCR, a mixture combining 60 forward primers for TCR Vbeta segments and 13 reverse primers for TCR Jbeta segments was used. Here the immuneACCESS table is served through TCRdb, limited to in-frame sequences with V and J called. Missing clones are a known gap in these copies; in checked studies unresolved V genes cover under half, and the rest lacks a known reason. This sample's table carries 150,000 to 250,000 clones. The ten biggest clones cover 0.65% to 0.75% of the sample. The sample taken for sequencing was PBMCs. The origin of the receptors is a boy between 10 and 17 years old in good health and CMV-seronegative.

The rearrangement links TRBV6-1 to TRBJ2-1; possible D gene TRBD2, 5 bases. The ends were cut back, 6 bases at V and 9 bases at J, with 18 bases in the middle. The CDR3 has 14 amino acids. Germline V gives CDR1 MNHNS, CDR2 SASEGT. CDR3 in DNA: TGTGCCAGCAGGAACTTTGGCAGCCGGGGTGAGCAGTTCTTC. As protein: CASRNFGSRGEQFF.

The chain has TRBV30 and TRBJ2-1; 11 nucleotides agree with TRBD2. The CDR3 spans 19 residues. The V segment lost 4 bases and the J segment 2 bases; nucleotides outside the gene matches: 16. Germline V lookup: CDR1 GTSNPN, CDR2 SVGIG (reference sequence). The DNA for the CDR3 is TGTGCCTGGAATGGTCTAGCGGGGGGCCGATCTACAACCTACAATGAGCAGTTCTTC. Translating it yields CAWNGLAGGRSTTYNEQFF. Looking up the rest from reference TRBV30 and TRBJ2-1 gives the full variable domain: SQTIHQWPATLVQPVGSPLSLECTVEGTSNPNLYWYRQAAGRGLQLLFYSVGIGQISSEVPQNLSASRPQDRQFILSSKKLLLSDSGFYLCAWNGLAGGRSTTYNEQFFGPGTRLTVL.

The J gene is TRBJ1-1, the V gene TRBV2; D might be TRBD1 (5 bases). In germline, CDR1 is SNHLY, CDR2 FYNNEI. CDR3 size: 14 residues. The V gene lost 8 bases and the J gene lost 0 bases, with 13 bases spanning the gap. The CDR3 loop is CASGGHFMNTEAFF. The CDR3 DNA follows: TGTGCCAGCGGTGGACACTTCATGAACACTGAAGCTTTCTTT.

The CDR3 sequence is CASSFRTDYGYTF. The CDR3 DNA sequence: TGTGCCAGCAGCTTCCGGACAGACTATGGCTACACCTTC. J is TRBJ1-2 and V is TRBV7-6, with D possibly being TRBD1 (6 bases). The germline V and J ends were trimmed by 3 bases and 3 bases, with 8 bases remaining between them. This CDR3 comprises 13 residues. CDR1 SGHVS and CDR2 FNYEAQ come from the germline V gene.

The chain carries TRBV2 and TRBJ2-7; TRBD2 matches 8 bases. The CDR3 runs 13 residues. Germline V gives CDR1 SNHLY, CDR2 FYNNEI. The J segment lost 0 bases and the V segment lost 11 bases, leaving 6 bases of the junction unmatched. The CDR3 DNA sequence: TGTGCCTTGGGCGGGGGGAGCTCCTACGAGCAGTACTTC. Encoded protein: CALGGGSSYEQYF.

The chain carries TRBV9 and TRBJ2-2; TRBD2 matches 13 bases. The CDR3 contains 18 residues. The V gene end was trimmed by 2 bases and the J gene end by 5 bases; junction bases not matched to a gene: 9. Germline V CDR1 and CDR2: SGDLS, YYNGEE. The DNA for the CDR3 is TGTGCCAGCAGCGTGGGGGGACTAGCGGGACGAGGGACCGGGGAGCTGTTTTTT. Translating it yields CASSVGGLAGRGTGELFF.

V is TRBV27 and J is TRBJ2-7; perhaps TRBD2 as D (5 bases). CDR3 size: 15 residues. The germline gives CDR1 MNHEY, CDR2 SMNVEV (reference sequence). Trimming stripped 5 bases from V and 0 bases from J, with 14 bases between. The DNA of the CDR3 is TGTGCCAGCAGTAGAGGATCGGGGAGCTCCTACGAGCAGTACTTC. Protein sequence: CASSRGSGSSYEQYF.

The V and J genes are TRBV12-5 and TRBJ1-1, with TRBD1 matching over 7 bases. This CDR3 region has 13 residues. Trimming at V came to 6 bases and at J to 1 base, leaving 2 bases not matched to a gene. CDR1 is LGHNT and CDR2 is FRNRAP in the germline V gene. CDR3 loop: CASGPGGNTEAFF. As DNA, the CDR3 is TGTGCTAGTGGACCAGGGGGGAACACTGAAGCTTTCTTT.

The chain joins TRBV19 to TRBJ1-1; no clear D gene. The CDR3 is 15 residues long. Trimming pared 7 bases from V and 0 bases from J, leaving 15 bases between. Germline-derived CDR1 and CDR2 are LNHDA and SQIVND (reference sequence). The chain's CDR3 is CASIPGWGMNTEAFF. The CDR3 DNA is TGTGCCAGTATTCCGGGATGGGGAATGAACACTGAAGCTTTCTTT.

V gene TRBV11-2 combines with J gene TRBJ1-1; weak D call: TRBD1 (6 bases). CDR1 and CDR2 (germline): SGHAT, FQNNGV. Trimming removed 2 bases from V and 3 bases from J, with 13 bases in between. This CDR3 is 15 amino acids long. CDR3 amino acids: CASSLPTGLHTEAFF. The CDR3 bases are TGTGCCAGCAGCTTACCTACAGGGCTCCACACTGAAGCTTTCTTT.

The rearrangement uses TRBV7-9 and TRBJ2-7; maybe TRBD1 (6 bases). The V gene lost 8 bases and the J gene lost 0 bases, with 14 bases spanning the gap. The germline gives CDR1 SEHNR, CDR2 FQNEAQ (reference sequence). The length of the CDR3 is 14 residues. The CDR3 DNA reads TGTGCCAGCCAGGGGTTCACTAGCTCCTACGAGCAGTACTTC. Protein product: CASQGFTSSYEQYF. Based on the CDR3 plus reference TRBV7-9 and TRBJ2-7, the full variable domain is DTGVSQNPRHKITKRGQNVTFRCDPISEHNRLYWYRQTLGQGPEFLTYFQNEAQLEKSRLLSDRFSAERPKGSFSTLEIQRTEQGDSAMYLCASQGFTSSYEQYFGPGTRLTVT.

The chain is built from TRBV4-2 and TRBJ2-7, with 9 bases that match TRBD1. The germline CDR1 and CDR2 sequences are LGHNA and YNFKEQ. The J segment lost 3 bases and the V segment lost 0 bases, leaving 6 bases of the junction unmatched. The CDR3 length is 16 residues. The CDR3 loop reads CASSQEGQGAVYEQYF. CDR3 nucleotides: TGTGCCAGCAGCCAAGAGGGACAGGGCGCCGTCTACGAGCAGTACTTC.

The chain is built from TRBV19 and TRBJ1-4; 8 nucleotides agree with TRBD1. V lost 5 bases and J lost 7; bases outside the gene matches: 9. CDR3 length equals 15 residues. In germline, CDR1 is LNHDA, CDR2 SQIVND (reference sequence). In DNA, the CDR3 is TGTGCCAGTAGTTCCCCGACAGGGGCGATTGAAAAACTGTTTTTT. Its protein is CASSSPTGAIEKLFF.

The rearrangement uses TRBV14 and TRBJ1-6; D is perhaps TRBD1 (5 bases). The V end lost 3 bases, the J end lost 10 bases, and 13 bases lay between the germline ends. Germline V gene data show CDR1 as SGHDN and CDR2 as FVKESK. The CDR3 is made up of 14 amino acids. CDR3 loop: CASSHSREISPLHF. The CDR3 DNA reads TGTGCCAGCAGCCACTCCAGGGAAATCTCACCCCTCCACTTT.

V and J are TRBV19 and TRBJ1-3, with D tentatively TRBD1 (5 bases). The CDR3 spans 16 residues. Between the trimmed V and J ends, which lost 4 bases and 0 bases, there was a span of 13 bases. Germline loops: CDR1 LNHDA, CDR2 SQIVND (reference sequence). CDR3 sequence: CASSRTLDSSGNTIYF. The CDR3 DNA reads TGTGCCAGTAGTAGGACACTTGATTCCTCTGGAAACACCATATATTTT.

Here the CDR3 reads CSVLGQGATGELFF. In DNA, the CDR3 is TGCAGCGTGCTGGGACAGGGGGCTACCGGGGAGCTGTTTTTT. The chain uses TRBV29-1 and TRBJ2-2, with 12 bases lining up with TRBD1. The CDR3 loop spans 14 amino acids. Germline values: CDR1 SQVTM, CDR2 ANQGSEA. Trimming removed 6 bases from V and 5 bases from J; junction bases left unmatched: 4.

The chain joins TRBV9 to TRBJ1-3, with 7 bases identical to TRBD1. This CDR3 contains 17 residues. Germline assignment: CDR1 SGDLS and CDR2 YYNGEE. V shed 4 bases, J shed 4 bases, and the junction held 14 bases outside the gene matches. This CDR3 reads CASSLGNRGPSGNTIYF. In DNA, the CDR3 is TGTGCCAGCAGCTTGGGGAACAGGGGTCCCTCGGGAAACACCATATATTTT. Based on the CDR3 plus reference TRBV9 and TRBJ1-3, the full variable domain is DSGVTQTPKHLITATGQRVTLRCSPRSGDLSVYWYQQSLDQGLQFLIQYYNGEERAKGNILERFSAQQFPDLHSELNLSSLELGDSALYFCASSLGNRGPSGNTIYFGEGSWLTVV.

The CDR3 loop is CASKEVALTETQYF. The CDR3 DNA sequence: TGTGCCAGCAAAGAGGTCGCGTTGACAGAGACCCAGTACTTC. The chain uses TRBV2 and TRBJ2-5; no definite D call. The CDR3 spans 14 residues. The V gene lost 7 bases and the J gene lost 4 bases, with 16 bases spanning the gap. Germline CDR1 and CDR2: SNHLY and FYNNEI.

The V gene is TRBV30, the J gene TRBJ1-5, with D perhaps TRBD1 (5 bases). The germline gives CDR1 GTSNPN, CDR2 SVGIG (reference sequence). Trimming removed 5 bases from V and 0 bases from J, with 14 bases in between. The CDR3 sequence is 15 residues long. The CDR3 region is CAWALGGLSNQPQHF. The DNA for the CDR3 is TGTGCCTGGGCCCTCGGGGGTCTTAGCAATCAGCCCCAGCATTTT.

V and J are TRBV11-2 and TRBJ2-5, with 12 bases aligning to TRBD2. The CDR3 contains 15 residues. Germline V gene sequence: CDR1 SGHAT, CDR2 FQNNGV. J gave up 5 bases and V 4 bases, and 5 bases lay outside the gene matches. For the CDR3, the DNA is TGTGCCAGCAGCTATACTAGCGGGGGGTACGAGACCCAGTACTTC. Its translation: CASSYTSGGYETQYF. The variable domain in full, completed from reference TRBV11-2 and TRBJ2-5, reads EAGVAQSPRYKIIEKRQSVAFWCNPISGHATLYWYQQILGQGPKLLIQFQNNGVVDDSQLPKDRFSAERLKGVDSTLKIQPAKLEDSAVYLCASSYTSGGYETQYFGPGTRLLVL.

Written as DNA, the CDR3 is TGTGCCTGGAGCCCTACAGGGAATGAAGCTTTCTTT. Residues: CAWSPTGNEAFF. The chain couples TRBV30 to TRBJ1-1; D may be TRBD1 (6 bases). Germline assignment: CDR1 GTSNPN and CDR2 SVGIG (reference sequence). The CDR3 has 12 amino acids. Trimming removed 3 bases from V and 7 bases from J, with 12 bases in between.